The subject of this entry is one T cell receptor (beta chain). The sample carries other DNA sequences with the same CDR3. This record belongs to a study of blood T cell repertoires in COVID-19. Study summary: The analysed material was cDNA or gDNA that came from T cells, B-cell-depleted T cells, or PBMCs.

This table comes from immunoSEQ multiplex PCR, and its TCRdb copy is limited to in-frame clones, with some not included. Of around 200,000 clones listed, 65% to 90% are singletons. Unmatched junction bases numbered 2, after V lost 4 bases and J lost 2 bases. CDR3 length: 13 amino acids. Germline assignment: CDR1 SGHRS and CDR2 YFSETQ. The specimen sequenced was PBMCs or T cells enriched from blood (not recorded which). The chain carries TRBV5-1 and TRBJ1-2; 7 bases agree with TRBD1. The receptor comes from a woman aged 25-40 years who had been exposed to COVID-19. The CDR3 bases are TGCGCCAGCAGCCTGGGACAGAACTATGGCTACACCTTC. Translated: CASSLGQNYGYTF.